The clone carrying this TCR beta chain was counted a few times. What it recognizes is unknown. Trimming took off 3 bases at V and 3 bases at J, with 18 bases between the two ends. The CDR3 consists of 16 residues. Per germline, CDR1 MNHNS and CDR2 SASEGT. These data belong to a study of T-cell reconstitution after alpha-beta-depleted transplantation in children. General observations from the study: Once a year had passed after transplant, T-cell counts and diversity came mostly from newly produced T cells. Surviving recipient T cells and thymic progenitors underlay high day-60 TCRbeta diversity in some patients. Several hundred graft clones that had expanded were reportedly the source of alpha-beta T cells about two months after transplant.

Preparation of the TCRbeta library was carried out with unique molecular identifiers. Via MiXCR, TCRdb re-called the PCR reads, giving one row per CDR3 protein. The sample holds around 100,000 distinct CDR3 sequences, around 10% seen once. V gene TRBV6-1 combines with J gene TRBJ2-7; D call uncertain. The starting material was PBMCs, obtained before TCRalphabeta/CD19-depleted stem cell transplant. The source of this sequence is a boy between 2 and 10 years old with acute lymphoblastic leukemia, due to receive a stem cell transplant. CDR3 DNA: TGTGCCAGCAGTGAGACCAATAACCCTTTATACTACGAGCAGTACTTC. Residues: CASSETNNPLYYEQYF.